This entry lists 2 T cell receptor beta chains sequenced from one sample in a study of OX40 agonist ivuxolimab in advanced cancers. Here immunoSEQ multiplex PCR was the method, and the copy in TCRdb shows in-frame clones only, minus some. The data hold approximately 100,000 clones, with about 91% observed a single time. The sample here was CD4+ or CD8+ T cells sorted from blood, taken in a trial of the OX40 agonist ivuxolimab. These TCRs come from an adult with an advanced solid tumor such as melanoma, head and neck, liver or kidney cancer.

CDR3 loop: CASIVWGASNTGELFF. CDR3 in DNA: TGTGCCAGCATCGTATGGGGGGCCTCGAACACCGGGGAGCTGTTTTTT. The chain couples TRBV5-8 to TRBJ2-2; D tentatively fits TRBD1 or TRBD2 (6 bases each). The length of the CDR3 is 16 residues. The V end lost 6 bases, the J end lost 0 bases, and 15 bases lay between the germline ends. Germline V gene sequence: CDR1 SGHTS, CDR2 YDEGEE.

The chain carries TRBV28 and TRBJ1-5; 9 nucleotides line up with TRBD1. The junction had 11 bases not matched to a gene; V was cut back by 5 bases and J by 0 bases. The germline V gene encodes CDR1 MDHEN and CDR2 SYDVKM. There are 18 residues in the CDR3. CDR3 DNA: TGTGCCAGCAGTCTAACCGGGACAGGGCCTTATAGCAATCAGCCCCAGCATTTT. Translated: CASSLTGTGPYSNQPQHF.